This T cell receptor beta chain was found in a study of cytomegalovirus exposure and HLA in healthy donors. General study findings and limits: A later analysis found first-cohort TCR clusters tended to co-occur in the 90 to 150 validation repertoires. Testing in vitro showed a few CMV-associated chains specific for CMV antigens. The study listed approximately 170 cytomegalovirus-associated TCR beta chains.

The V and J ends lost 4 bases and 8 bases respectively, with 12 bases between them. This CDR3 is built from 12 residues. Germline V gene data show CDR1 as SGHRS and CDR2 as YFSETQ. Points on this clone: Antigen specificity is unknown.

The assay was immunoSEQ multiplex PCR, and TCRdb's table has in-frame clones only and misses some. The sample yields about 150,000 clones, around 88% seen once. This clonotype was obtained from a man between 18 and 35 years old in good health and CMV-seropositive. The source material was PBMCs. V and J are TRBV5-1 and TRBJ1-2; D possibly corresponds to TRBD1 (5 bases). The CDR3 coding sequence is TGCGCCAGCAGCCCGGGGACTCAAGGCTACACCTTC. This sequence encodes CASSPGTQGYTF.